The clone carrying this T cell receptor (beta chain) was picked up a small number of times. The antigen is unknown. Amplified regions were TCR beta CDR3 sequences from RNA transcripts. TCR CDR3 regions were first amplified by RT-PCR with HTBI primers. TCRdb independently ran MiXCR on the multiplex PCR reads; one entry per CDR3 protein. The table shows over 250,000 distinct CDR3 sequences, with over 15% occurring only once. A NOSPECS grade of at least 4, a Clinical Activity Score of at least 3 and duration under 3 months were recorded in ophthalmopathy patients. Reasons for excluding patients were uncontrolled infection, other autoimmune disease, pregnancy or lactation. Together with thyroid ultrasound, orbital computed tomography, serum thyroxine and TRAb, clinical symptoms were used for diagnoses. This entry is derived from a study of T cells in Graves' hyperthyroidism and ophthalmopathy. Study-wide results and caveats: Most thyroid clonotypes expanded above 0.001 were also detected in blood.

The CDR3 spans 16 residues. Germline loops: CDR1 KGHSH, CDR2 LQKENI. The V end was cut by 5 bases, the J end by 0 bases, with 16 bases between. Sequenced: blood. This TCR was sampled from a woman aged 60 to 75 with Graves' ophthalmopathy. The chain links TRBV18 to TRBJ1-1; weak D call: TRBD1 (6 bases). The CDR3: CASSSYLGGLNTEAFF. The DNA for the CDR3 is TGTGCCAGCTCATCCTACCTTGGGGGCCTGAACACTGAAGCTTTCTTT.